This T cell receptor beta chain was recorded in a study of blood T cell repertoires in COVID-19. Turning to the study itself: PBMCs, B-cell-depleted T cells, or T cells were the source of the cDNA or gDNA that made up the material.

Cohort placement rested on clinical history that participants reported themselves. Recovery among Cohort 3 donors was established by two negative PCRs, clearance, or symptom resolution. V was pared by 6 bases and J by 6 bases, with 15 bases between. This CDR3 comprises 13 residues. Germline lookup yields CDR1 KGHSH and CDR2 LQKENI. The data were produced by immunoSEQ multiplex PCR, yet TCRdb's version contains in-frame clones alone and is incomplete. The sample contains 400,000 to 450,000 clones, about nine tenths of which appear only once. The TCR was taken from a man younger than 35 who had recovered from COVID-19. Material for sequencing was PBMCs or T cells enriched from blood (not recorded which). V gene TRBV18 combines with J gene TRBJ2-7, with D hard to call. CDR3 loop: CASSSESRGEQYF. The DNA for the CDR3 is TGTGCCAGCTCCTCGGAGAGCCGAGGCGAGCAGTACTTC.